A single sample gave rise to the 5 T cell receptor beta chains below, sequenced in a study of shared clonotypes between healthy human individuals. This table comes from immunoSEQ multiplex PCR, and its TCRdb copy is limited to in-frame clones, with some not included. The sample carries 2,500,000 or so clones, over 85% recorded once. Material: naive CD4+ T cells from PBMCs. Sample subset: CD45RA+ positively selected. These receptors originate from a man aged 18 to 30 in good health. Some clones in this sample may be carry-over from other donors' samples.

This clone was recorded only once. This specimen includes other DNA sequences encoding the same CDR3. V and J are TRBV5-4 and TRBJ2-3; the match to TRBD2 covers 9 bases. The CDR3 is 16 residues long. V gave up 4 bases and J gave up 0 bases; unmatched junction bases: 6. The germline V gene has CDR1 SGHNT and CDR2 YYREEE (reference sequence). The CDR3 DNA reads as TGTGCCAGCAGCAGGGGGCTAGCGGGAAGCACAGATACGCAGTATTTT. Encoded protein: CASSRGLAGSTDTQYF.

There are a few counts of this clone. V is TRBV29-1 and J is TRBJ1-2, with a tentative D call TRBD1 (5 bases). V dropped 7 bases and J dropped 8 bases, with 20 bases sitting between them. Germline CDR1 reads SQVTM; CDR2 reads ANQGSEA. The length of the CDR3 is 13 residues. The DNA for the CDR3 is TGCAGCGCCCGTACAGGCACGAACTTCGGCTACACCTTC. Protein sequence: CSARTGTNFGYTF.

In this sample, this clone turned up once. The genes are TRBV28 and TRBJ1-2; the match to TRBD1 covers 7 bases. Germline values: CDR1 MDHEN, CDR2 SYDVKM. The CDR3 has 16 residues. J was trimmed by 11 bases and V by 3 bases; bases with no gene match: 18. The CDR3 loop is CASSFYATGVGGSYTF. The CDR3 coding sequence is TGTGCCAGCAGTTTTTACGCCACAGGGGTCGGGGGAAGTTACACCTTC.

This chain joins TRBV5-4 and TRBJ2-1; the match to TRBD2 covers 9 bases. After removal of 4 bases from V and 12 bases from J, the junction contained 8 bases not matched to a gene. Per the germline V gene, CDR1 is SGHNT and CDR2 is YYREEE (reference sequence). The CDR3 is made up of 13 amino acids. CDR3 DNA sequence: TGTGCCAGCAGCCCCGGGCAGCGGGAGGCGCAGTTCTTC. The encoded protein is CASSPGQREAQFF.

The chain employs TRBV7-8 and TRBJ1-2, with D possibly being TRBD1 (5 bases). The CDR3 consists of 15 residues. Trimming stripped 5 bases from V and 8 bases from J, with 21 bases between. Germline CDR1 is SGHVS and CDR2 is FQNEAQ. The CDR3 coding sequence is TGTGCCAGCAGCCTAGGCGGGGCAGGGAAAAGGGGCTACACCTTC. Amino acid sequence: CASSLGGAGKRGYTF.